These 29 T cell receptor beta chains were sequenced from one sample in a study of beta chain features in type 1 diabetes. TCRB transcripts that were expressed got sequenced, as all of the isolated RNA had been reverse transcribed. Produced via immunoSEQ multiplex PCR; TCRdb's table is partial and in-frame only. This table holds a few hundred thousand clones, about 15% found once. Sequencing input: naive CD4+ T cells from blood. Receptors were obtained from a woman aged 18 to 35 in good health.

The chain uses TRBV18 and TRBJ2-7; 10 bases map to TRBD2. J lost 0 bases, V lost 3 bases, and 2 bases had no gene match. Germline CDR1 reads KGHSH; CDR2 reads LQKENI. This CDR3 has 15 amino acids. The CDR3 nucleotides read TGTGCCAGCTCACCTCCTAGCGGGAGCTCCTACGAGCAGTACTTC. This translates into CASSPPSGSSYEQYF.

Details on this clone: The same CDR3 can be traced to other DNA sequences in this sample. The rearrangement uses TRBV28 and TRBJ1-1; 7 nucleotides align to TRBD1. There are 12 residues in the CDR3. The V gene end was trimmed by 5 bases and the J gene end by 5 bases; junction bases not matched to a gene: 2. CDR1 MDHEN and CDR2 SYDVKM come from the germline V gene. The CDR3 loop is CASSQQGTEAFF. Here the CDR3 DNA reads TGTGCCAGCAGTCAACAGGGGACTGAAGCTTTCTTT.

This clone was observed a few times. The J gene is TRBJ1-2, the V gene TRBV28, with unresolved D. Trimming took 2 bases from V and 3 from J, leaving 7 bases between them. In germline, CDR1 is MDHEN, CDR2 SYDVKM. This CDR3 spans 13 amino acids. This CDR3 is CASSLPPDYGYTF. CDR3 coding DNA: TGTGCCAGCAGTTTACCCCCGGACTATGGCTACACCTTC.

In this sample, this clone turned up a few times. The gene calls are TRBV6-6 and TRBJ1-2, with 8 bases lining up with TRBD1. V was clipped by 2 bases and J by 8 bases; unmatched bases: 7. CDR1 and CDR2 (germline): MNHNY, SVGAGI (reference sequence). CDR3 length: 14 amino acids. CDR3 region: CASSYAGGEPGYTF. The CDR3 nucleotides read TGTGCCAGCAGTTACGCAGGGGGCGAACCGGGCTACACCTTC.

A few counts support this clone. The J gene is TRBJ2-7, the V gene TRBV9, with 7 bases matching TRBD1. CDR3 length: 15 amino acids. V shed 0 bases, J shed 1 base, and the junction held 4 bases outside the gene matches. CDR1 and CDR2 (germline): SGDLS, YYNGEE. The CDR3 is CASSVAPTGSYEQYF. Here the CDR3 DNA reads TGTGCCAGCAGCGTAGCACCGACAGGGTCCTACGAGCAGTACTTC. Based on the CDR3 plus reference TRBV9 and TRBJ2-7, the full variable domain is DSGVTQTPKHLITATGQRVTLRCSPRSGDLSVYWYQQSLDQGLQFLIQYYNGEERAKGNILERFSAQQFPDLHSELNLSSLELGDSALYFCASSVAPTGSYEQYFGPGTRLTVT.

This clone was recorded a few times. The CDR3 here is CASSPGIDRRTYNEQFF. The CDR3 coding sequence is TGTGCCAGCAGCCCCGGTATTGACAGAAGGACCTACAATGAGCAGTTCTTC. This chain uses TRBV14 with TRBJ2-1, with TRBD1 as a possible D gene (5 bases). V was pared by 4 bases and J by 2 bases, with 18 bases between. Germline CDR1 SGHDN, CDR2 FVKESK. CDR3 length: 17 amino acids.

V usage is TRBV19 and J usage is TRBJ2-7; D gene uncertain. This CDR3 spans 13 amino acids. V was trimmed by 4 bases and J by 3 bases, leaving 10 bases between them. Germline V gene data show CDR1 as LNHDA and CDR2 as SQIVND (reference sequence). CDR3 nucleotides: TGTGCCAGTAGTAGGGCAGACGTCTACGAGCAGTACTTC. It translates to CASSRADVYEQYF.

The V call is TRBV29-1, the J call TRBJ2-3; D uncertain. V lost 4 bases to trimming and J lost 4 bases, with 9 bases between them. CDR1 and CDR2 from the germline V gene are SQVTM and ANQGSEA. The CDR3 has 12 amino acids. The CDR3 nucleotides are TGCAGCGTTGTTACAAGTGCAGATACGCAGTATTTT. It specifies CSVVTSADTQYF.

The chain joins TRBV9 to TRBJ1-4; D remains ambiguous. Looked up from germline, CDR1 is SGDLS and CDR2 is YYNGEE. V lost 3 bases to trimming and J lost 4 bases, with 13 bases between them. This CDR3 region has 15 residues. CDR3 DNA sequence: TGTGCCAGCAGCGCCCGTGGACGGGATAATGAAAAACTGTTTTTT. It codes for CASSARGRDNEKLFF.

The chain has TRBV11-1 and TRBJ2-2, with TRBD1 matching 7 bases. From germline, CDR1 is SGHAT and CDR2 FQDESV (reference sequence). V trimming: 5 bases; J trimming: 1 base; junction bases outside the gene matches: 7. CDR3 length: 16 amino acids. Here the CDR3 reads CASSKVTGKNTGELFF. In nucleotides, the CDR3 is TGTGCCAGCAGCAAGGTGACAGGGAAGAACACCGGGGAGCTGTTTTTT.

The chain employs TRBV18 and TRBJ2-2; maybe TRBD1 (6 bases). V lost 6 bases to trimming and J lost 4 bases, with 12 bases between them. CDR1 is KGHSH, CDR2 LQKENI, per germline. The CDR3 runs 14 residues. The CDR3 protein is CASSFTGSTGELFF. The CDR3 DNA sequence: TGTGCCAGCTCGTTCACAGGGTCCACCGGGGAGCTGTTTTTT.

This clone was seen only a few times. The V call is TRBV28, the J call TRBJ1-1; D is possibly TRBD1 (6 bases). Germline CDR1 MDHEN, CDR2 SYDVKM. V gave up 6 bases and J gave up 8 bases, with 16 bases separating them. CDR3 length: 13 amino acids. CDR3 residues: CASSGQPSKEAFF. The CDR3 bases are TGTGCCAGCAGCGGACAGCCATCCAAAGAAGCTTTCTTT.

The chain joins TRBV7-3 to TRBJ1-1; D ambiguous. The CDR3 totals 15 residues. Trimming took 1 base from V and 0 from J, leaving 9 bases between them. Germline CDR1 SGHTA, CDR2 FQGTGA. The CDR3 region is CASSLIRQVNTEAFF. DNA for the CDR3: TGTGCCAGCAGCTTAATTCGGCAGGTGAACACTGAAGCTTTCTTT. Together with reference TRBV7-3 and TRBJ1-1, the CDR3 gives the full variable domain: GAGVSQTPSNKVTEKGKYVELRCDPISGHTALYWYRQSLGQGPEFLIYFQGTGAADDSGLPNDRFFAVRPEGSVSTLKIQRTERGDSAVYLCASSLIRQVNTEAFFGQGTRLTVV.

There are a few counts of this clone. The chain employs TRBV7-2 and TRBJ1-3; possible D gene TRBD1, 5 bases. In germline, CDR1 is SGHTA, CDR2 FQGNSA. The length of the CDR3 is 12 residues. Between the trimmed V and J ends, which lost 4 bases and 11 bases, there was a span of 12 bases. As DNA, the CDR3 is TGTGCCAGCAGCTCGAAGGGGTATGCCATATATTTT. Its protein is CASSSKGYAIYF.

The chain employs TRBV7-2 and TRBJ2-7; D is perhaps TRBD1 (6 bases). V lost 3 bases and J 5 bases, leaving 14 bases between the germline ends. This CDR3 is 14 amino acids long. Germline V gene sequence: CDR1 SGHTA, CDR2 FQGNSA. As DNA, the CDR3 is TGTGCCAGCAGCTTTCGACAGGTTTACGACGAGCAGTACTTC. Translating gives CASSFRQVYDEQYF.

The chain links TRBV4-2 to TRBJ1-1; D call uncertain. The CDR3 totals 14 residues. With 3 bases removed from V and 0 bases from J, the gap between germline ends came to 8 bases. CDR1 is LGHNA and CDR2 is YNFKEQ in the germline V gene. CDR3 sequence (DNA): TGTGCCAGCAGCCAGTCTTCTATGAACACTGAAGCTTTCTTT. Amino acids: CASSQSSMNTEAFF.

In its sample, this clone was seen a few times. This chain uses TRBV28 with TRBJ2-1, with 10 bases that match TRBD1. With 10 bases clipped from V and 8 bases from J, the junction kept 14 bases outside the gene matches. Per the germline V gene, CDR1 is MDHEN and CDR2 is SYDVKM. This CDR3 has 15 residues. The DNA for the CDR3 is TGTGCCACCCAAGCTCCGGGACAGGGGAACGATGAGCAGTTCTTC. This sequence encodes CATQAPGQGNDEQFF.

The CDR3 spells CASSLQQGATEAFF. The CDR3 region has the DNA TGTGCCAGCAGCTTGCAACAGGGGGCCACTGAAGCTTTCTTT. The V call is TRBV7-2, the J call TRBJ1-1; 9 bases fit TRBD1. The CDR3 is 14 amino acids. V trimming: 3 bases; J trimming: 4 bases; junction bases outside the gene matches: 3. Per germline, CDR1 SGHTA and CDR2 FQGNSA.

The sample holds a few counts of this clone. The gene calls are TRBV6-1 and TRBJ2-1; 9 nucleotides agree with TRBD1. V lost 6 bases to trimming and J lost 7 bases; unmatched junction nucleotides: 10. Germline V CDR1 and CDR2: MNHNS, SASEGT. The CDR3 has 15 amino acids. The CDR3 here is CASRTGGPAKNEQFF. In DNA, the CDR3 is TGTGCCAGCAGGACAGGGGGTCCAGCAAAGAATGAGCAGTTCTTC.

This chain joins TRBV30 and TRBJ2-3, with 9 bases fitting TRBD2. J gave up 7 bases and V 3 bases, and 5 bases lay outside the gene matches. Looked up from germline, CDR1 is GTSNPN and CDR2 is SVGIG (reference sequence). The CDR3 runs 13 residues. CDR3 nucleotides: TGTGCCTGGAGGCGGGAGGGTCAGTATACGCAGTATTTT. Residues: CAWRREGQYTQYF.

This clone appeared a few times. The genes are TRBV30 and TRBJ1-1; 9 nucleotides align to TRBD1. This CDR3 spans 14 amino acids. The V gene end was trimmed by 0 bases and the J gene end by 2 bases; junction bases not matched to a gene: 1. Germline lookup yields CDR1 GTSNPN and CDR2 SVGIG (reference sequence). The CDR3 bases are TGTGCCTGGAGTGTGGACAGGGGAAACACTGAAGCTTTCTTT. This codes for CAWSVDRGNTEAFF.

This clone was seen more than once but under ten times. The rearrangement joins TRBV7-2 to TRBJ1-2; D possibly corresponds to TRBD1 (5 bases). CDR3 length: 15 amino acids. The V and J ends lost 1 base and 0 bases respectively, with 9 bases between them. The V gene's germline CDR1 is SGHTA and CDR2 FQGNSA. This CDR3 is CASSLVKGTNYGYTF. CDR3 nucleotide sequence: TGTGCCAGCAGCTTAGTAAAGGGGACTAACTATGGCTACACCTTC.

The chain carries TRBV5-1 and TRBJ2-1, with D possibly matching TRBD1 (6 bases). V gave up 2 bases and J gave up 3 bases, with 24 bases separating them. From germline, CDR1 is SGHRS and CDR2 YFSETQ. The length of the CDR3 is 19 residues. The CDR3 DNA sequence: TGCGCCAGCAGCTTTAATTCAGGTGTAGGCAGGGGCTACTACAATGAGCAGTTCTTC. Its protein product is CASSFNSGVGRGYYNEQFF. The complete variable domain, with remaining parts taken from reference TRBV5-1 and TRBJ2-1, reads KAGVTQTPRYLIKTRGQQVTLSCSPISGHRSVSWYQQTPGQGLQFLFEYFSETQRNKGNFPGRFSGRQFSNSRSEMNVSTLELGDSALYLCASSFNSGVGRGYYNEQFFGPGTRLTVL.

This clone was picked up many times. The chain couples TRBV7-9 to TRBJ2-3; 11 bases line up with TRBD2. The germline CDR1 and CDR2 sequences are SEHNR and FQNEAQ (reference sequence). Trimming at V came to 8 bases and at J to 3 bases, leaving 7 bases not matched to a gene. CDR3 length: 15 amino acids. This CDR3 is CASGRLAGLTDTQYF. The CDR3 DNA follows: TGTGCCAGCGGTAGACTAGCGGGATTGACAGATACGCAGTATTTT.

The chain joins TRBV10-3 to TRBJ1-5, with D hard to call. Between the trimmed V and J ends, which lost 3 bases and 1 base, there was a span of 4 bases. CDR3 size: 13 residues. Germline V gives CDR1 ENHRY, CDR2 SYGVKD. The CDR3 coding sequence is TGTGCCATCAGTGAACACAGCAATCAGCCCCAGCATTTT. Its translation is CAISEHSNQPQHF.

This clone was detected a few times. The J gene is TRBJ2-7, the V gene TRBV27; TRBD2 aligns across 9 bases. The V gene's germline CDR1 is MNHEY and CDR2 SMNVEV (reference sequence). The ends lost 2 bases at V and 2 bases at J; junction bases unmatched: 4. The CDR3 totals 15 residues. CDR3 nucleotides: TGTGCCAGCAGTTTAGGACTAGCGAACACCTACGAGCAGTACTTC. It is translated as CASSLGLANTYEQYF.

This clone showed up just a few times. The rearrangement joins TRBV7-6 to TRBJ1-4; TRBD1 is a possible D gene (6 bases). The V end was cut by 5 bases, the J end by 0 bases, with 13 bases between. The CDR3 totals 16 residues. Germline CDR1 SGHVS, CDR2 FNYEAQ. The CDR3 loop is CASSELQGTTNEKLFF. As DNA, the CDR3 is TGTGCCAGCAGCGAGCTCCAGGGGACAACTAATGAAAAACTGTTTTTT.

This chain joins TRBV30 and TRBJ1-6; tentative D call: TRBD1 (5 bases). Trimming cost V 0 bases and J 13 bases, with 19 bases left between them. The CDR3 loop spans 15 amino acids. From germline, CDR1 is GTSNPN and CDR2 SVGIG (reference sequence). The CDR3 DNA sequence: TGTGCCTGGAGTGTACTCGCCCAGGGAAGGTCTCCCCTCCACTTT. Its translation is CAWSVLAQGRSPLHF.

The chain combines TRBV30 with TRBJ1-5; no clear D. The germline gives CDR1 GTSNPN, CDR2 SVGIG (reference sequence). V lost 0 bases and J lost 4, with 4 bases in between. The CDR3 is 12 amino acids. CDR3 residues: CAWSVPNQPQHF. DNA for the CDR3: TGTGCCTGGAGTGTCCCTAATCAGCCCCAGCATTTT.